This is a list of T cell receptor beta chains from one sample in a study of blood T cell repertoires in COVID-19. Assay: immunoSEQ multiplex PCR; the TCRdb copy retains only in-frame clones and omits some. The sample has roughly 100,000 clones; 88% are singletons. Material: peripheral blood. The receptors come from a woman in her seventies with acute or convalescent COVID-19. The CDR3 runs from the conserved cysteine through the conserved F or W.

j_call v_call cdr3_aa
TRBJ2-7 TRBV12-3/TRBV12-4 CASSFGSGWEQYF
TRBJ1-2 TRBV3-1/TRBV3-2 CASSQELRGPGQVRDGYTF
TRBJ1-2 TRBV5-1 CASSLDGGLGGYTF
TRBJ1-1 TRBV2 CASRTRGTDSNTEAFF
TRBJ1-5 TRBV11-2 CASSPGQGNQPQHF
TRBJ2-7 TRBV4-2 CASSQASGSPYEQYF
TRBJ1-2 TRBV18 CASSPNTESRFYGYTF
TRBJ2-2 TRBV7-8 CASRYLRDRVPGELFF
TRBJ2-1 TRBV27 CASSLRGRVANEQFF
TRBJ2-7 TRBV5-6 CASSLHRISPFYEQYF
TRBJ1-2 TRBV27 CASSGARFPGYGYTF
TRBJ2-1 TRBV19 CASMLAGWDEQFF
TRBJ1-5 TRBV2 CASRSGLSNQPQHF
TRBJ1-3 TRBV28 CASSPSQGAPGNTIYF
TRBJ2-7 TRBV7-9 CASSTRQHTYEQYF
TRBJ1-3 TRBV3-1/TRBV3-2 CASSRTGGTGNTIYF
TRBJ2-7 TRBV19 CASSIRAGIYEQYF
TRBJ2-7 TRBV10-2 CASSENFNEQYF
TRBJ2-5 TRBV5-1 CASSLGQYQETQYF
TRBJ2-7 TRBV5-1 CASSLGQETNEQYF
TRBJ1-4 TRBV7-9 CASSPGTNEKLFF
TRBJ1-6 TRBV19 CASSAGDRGLSPLHF
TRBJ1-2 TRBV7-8 CASSFRDRDGYTF
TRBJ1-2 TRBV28 CASSTQGAGYGYTF
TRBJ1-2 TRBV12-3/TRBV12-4 CASVTDPWYGYTF
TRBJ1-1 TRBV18 CASSLPLSNTEAFF
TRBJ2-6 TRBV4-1 CASSQTTGAGANVLTF
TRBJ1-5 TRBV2 CASSPDRSNQPQHF
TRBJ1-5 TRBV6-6 CASCRQQGNQPQHF
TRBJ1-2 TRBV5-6 CASSLANTYGYTF
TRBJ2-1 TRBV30 CAWSDGSGGLEQFF